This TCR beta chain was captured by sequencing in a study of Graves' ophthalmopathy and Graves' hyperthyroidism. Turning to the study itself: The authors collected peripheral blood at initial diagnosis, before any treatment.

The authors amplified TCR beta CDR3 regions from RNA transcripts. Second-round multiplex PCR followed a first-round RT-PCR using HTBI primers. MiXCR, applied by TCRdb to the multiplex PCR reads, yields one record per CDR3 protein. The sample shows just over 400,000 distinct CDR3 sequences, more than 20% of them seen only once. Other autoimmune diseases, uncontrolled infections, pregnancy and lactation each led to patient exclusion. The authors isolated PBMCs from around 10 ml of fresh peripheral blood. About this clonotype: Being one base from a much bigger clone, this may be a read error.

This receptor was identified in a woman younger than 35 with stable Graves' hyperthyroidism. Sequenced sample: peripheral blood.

The chain's CDR3 is CASISASYEQCF. In DNA, the CDR3 is TGTGCCAGCATATCCGCGTCCTACGAGCAGTGCTTC. The J gene is TRBJ2-7, the V gene TRBV2, with D hard to call. This CDR3 spans 12 amino acids. CDR1 SNHLY and CDR2 FYNNEI come from the germline V gene.